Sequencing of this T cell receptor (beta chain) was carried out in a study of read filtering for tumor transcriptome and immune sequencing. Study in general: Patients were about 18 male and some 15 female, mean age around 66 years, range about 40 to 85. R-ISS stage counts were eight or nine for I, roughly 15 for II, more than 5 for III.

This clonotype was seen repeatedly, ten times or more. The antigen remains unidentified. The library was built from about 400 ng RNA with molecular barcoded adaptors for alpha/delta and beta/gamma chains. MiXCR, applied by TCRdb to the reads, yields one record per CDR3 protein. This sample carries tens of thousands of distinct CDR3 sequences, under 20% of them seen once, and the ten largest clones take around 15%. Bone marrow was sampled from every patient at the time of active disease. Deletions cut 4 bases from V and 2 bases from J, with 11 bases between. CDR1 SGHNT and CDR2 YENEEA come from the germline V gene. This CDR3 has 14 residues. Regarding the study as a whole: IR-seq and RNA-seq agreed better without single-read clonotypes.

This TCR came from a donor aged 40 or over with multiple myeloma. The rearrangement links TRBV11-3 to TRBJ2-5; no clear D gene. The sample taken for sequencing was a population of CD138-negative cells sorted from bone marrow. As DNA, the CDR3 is TGTGCCAGCAGCTCTGAACTGTTACAAGAGACCCAGTACTTC. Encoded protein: CASSSELLQETQYF.